The 32 T cell receptor beta chains below were found in one sample sequenced in a study of cytomegalovirus exposure and HLA in healthy donors. Primers for the PCR totalled 60 Vbeta and 13 Jbeta. The data were produced by immunoSEQ multiplex PCR, yet TCRdb's version contains in-frame clones alone and is incomplete. Altogether under 140,000 clones are present, 75% to 90% being singletons, with the ten largest covering 1.5% to 2%. Sample: PBMCs. These receptors were obtained from a man aged 40-49 years in good health and CMV-seronegative.

This chain connects TRBV28 to TRBJ2-2; weak D call: TRBD2 (5 bases). Trimming shortened V by 7 bases and J by 5 bases, and 11 bases separated the two germline ends. From germline, CDR1 is MDHEN and CDR2 SYDVKM. The CDR3 sequence is 13 residues long. The CDR3 region is CASNLKRTGELFF. CDR3 sequence (DNA): TGTGCCAGCAATCTTAAGCGGACCGGGGAGCTGTTTTTT.

In DNA, the CDR3 is TGCGCCAGCAGCTTGCTAGGCAATGAGCAGTTCTTC. It yields the protein CASSLLGNEQFF. This chain uses TRBV5-1 with TRBJ2-1, with no clear D. V lost 1 base to trimming and J lost 6 bases, with 5 bases between them. The CDR3 has 12 amino acids. Germline V gene data show CDR1 as SGHRS and CDR2 as YFSETQ.

The J gene is TRBJ1-4, the V gene TRBV4-2; a possible D gene is TRBD1 (6 bases). CDR1 LGHNA and CDR2 YNFKEQ come from the germline V gene. CDR3 length: 18 amino acids. Trimming cost V 2 bases and J 8 bases, with 24 bases left between them. CDR3 coding DNA: TGTGCCAGCAGCCAATCGATATTTGGGGGCACGGGCTTAGAAAAACTGTTTTTT. Translation: CASSQSIFGGTGLEKLFF.

The rearrangement joins TRBV28 to TRBJ1-1; D call uncertain. This CDR3 spans 14 amino acids. With 6 bases removed from V and 4 bases from J, the gap between germline ends came to 15 bases. CDR1 MDHEN and CDR2 SYDVKM come from the germline V gene. CDR3 in DNA: TGTGCCAGCAGCCTTAGGGTGCGGGGCACTGAAGCTTTCTTT. This translates into CASSLRVRGTEAFF.

This chain connects TRBV5-4 to TRBJ2-1; 9 positions match TRBD1. The trim removed 4 bases at V and 1 base at J, leaving 9 bases unmatched. Germline-derived CDR1 and CDR2 are SGHNT and YYREEE (reference sequence). This CDR3 contains 17 residues. The CDR3 bases are TGTGCCAGCAGCGGACAAACAGGGGGCTCATCCTACAATGAGCAGTTCTTC. It is translated as CASSGQTGGSSYNEQFF. Looking up the rest from reference TRBV5-4 and TRBJ2-1 gives the full variable domain: ETGVTQSPTHLIKTRGQQVTLRCSSQSGHNTVSWYQQALGQGPQFIFQYYREEENGRGNFPPRFSGLQFPNYSSELNVNALELDDSALYLCASSGQTGGSSYNEQFFGPGTRLTVL.

The V and J genes are TRBV4-2 and TRBJ1-1, with 7 bases fitting TRBD1. Germline CDR1 and CDR2: LGHNA and YNFKEQ. The CDR3 contains 15 residues. Losses at the gene ends were 0 bases for V and 3 bases for J; bases not matched to a gene: 4. CDR3 residues: CASSQDGRGDTEAFF. DNA of the CDR3: TGTGCCAGCAGCCAAGACGGCAGGGGGGACACTGAAGCTTTCTTT.

The J gene is TRBJ2-7, the V gene TRBV2; D is unclear. V gave up 4 bases and J gave up 4 bases, with 8 bases separating them. Germline CDR1 SNHLY, CDR2 FYNNEI. The CDR3 totals 12 residues. This chain's CDR3 is CASSVSGYEQYF. The CDR3 nucleotides read TGTGCCAGCAGTGTTTCGGGTTACGAGCAGTACTTC.

The gene calls are TRBV28 and TRBJ2-1, with D possibly matching TRBD2 (5 bases). The V gene lost 3 bases and the J gene lost 15 bases, with 12 bases spanning the gap. Germline-derived CDR1 and CDR2 are MDHEN and SYDVKM. CDR3 length equals 11 residues. The CDR3 DNA reads TGTGCCAGCAGTTTGTTCGGGGTGGCGTTCTTC. This encodes CASSLFGVAFF.

This chain links TRBV6-5 with TRBJ1-2, with D perhaps matching TRBD1 (6 bases). Germline-derived CDR1 and CDR2 are MNHEY and SVGAGI. V was clipped by 0 bases and J by 7 bases, with 9 bases between them. The CDR3 covers 13 residues. The CDR3 coding sequence is TGTGCCAGCAGTTACTCTAAGGGGGTTGGCTACACCTTC. This encodes CASSYSKGVGYTF.

The chain couples TRBV10-3 to TRBJ2-7, with 9 positions matching TRBD1. CDR1 is ENHRY, CDR2 SYGVKD, per germline. The V gene end was trimmed by 10 bases and the J gene end by 4 bases; junction bases not matched to a gene: 5. CDR3 size: 12 residues. The CDR3 nucleotides are TGTGCCACAGGGGACAGGGATTACGAGCAGTACTTC. Translating it yields CATGDRDYEQYF.

V usage is TRBV5-1 and J usage is TRBJ2-7; no firm D call. Germline CDR1 SGHRS, CDR2 YFSETQ. The CDR3 consists of 13 residues. V was trimmed by 3 bases and J by 5 bases, leaving 12 bases between them. DNA for the CDR3: TGCGCCAGCAGCTCCCCATCCCGAGACGAGCAGTACTTC. Translated: CASSSPSRDEQYF. Complete variable domain (other parts from reference TRBV5-1 and TRBJ2-7): KAGVTQTPRYLIKTRGQQVTLSCSPISGHRSVSWYQQTPGQGLQFLFEYFSETQRNKGNFPGRFSGRQFSNSRSEMNVSTLELGDSALYLCASSSPSRDEQYFGPGTRLTVT.

The J gene is TRBJ2-3, the V gene TRBV5-1; the match to TRBD2 covers 8 bases. The CDR3 totals 15 residues. The V and J ends lost 2 bases and 0 bases, in that order; junction bases with no gene match: 2. Germline CDR1 SGHRS, CDR2 YFSETQ. This CDR3 reads CASSFLAGSTDTQYF. CDR3 DNA: TGCGCCAGCAGCTTCTTAGCGGGGAGCACAGATACGCAGTATTTT.

The chain carries TRBV18 and TRBJ2-5, with a tentative D call TRBD2 (6 bases). V was pared by 3 bases and J by 2 bases, with 10 bases between. The CDR3 contains 14 residues. Germline CDR1 is KGHSH and CDR2 is LQKENI. The chain's CDR3 is CASSPVAVQETQYF. The CDR3 coding sequence is TGTGCCAGCTCACCCGTAGCGGTTCAAGAGACCCAGTACTTC.

This chain connects TRBV7-8 to TRBJ1-4; 9 nucleotides line up with TRBD1. With V trimmed by 1 base and J by 7 bases, 4 bases remained unmatched. The CDR3 is 15 amino acids. CDR1 is SGHVS and CDR2 is FQNEAQ in the germline V gene. The CDR3 protein is CASSLGGQGGEKLFF. The CDR3 nucleotides are TGTGCCAGCAGCTTAGGGGGACAGGGAGGTGAAAAACTGTTTTTT. The full variable domain, rest sourced from reference TRBV7-8 and TRBJ1-4, is GAGVSQSPRYKVAKRGQDVALRCDPISGHVSLFWYQQALGQGPEFLTYFQNEAQLDKSGLPSDRFFAERPEGSVSTLKIQRTQQEDSAVYLCASSLGGQGGEKLFFGSGTQLSVL.

J is TRBJ1-2 and V is TRBV28; perhaps TRBD1 as D (6 bases). Germline V CDR1 and CDR2: MDHEN, SYDVKM. CDR3 length: 14 residues. V lost 4 bases and J lost 5, with 14 bases in between. The CDR3 region has the DNA TGTGCCAGCAGTTCCACAGGGTACCGGTATGGCTACACCTTC. The encoded protein is CASSSTGYRYGYTF.

The CDR3 nucleotides are TGCGCCAGCAGCCCTACAGGAGCAACTAATGAAAAACTGTTTTTT. Translating it yields CASSPTGATNEKLFF. This chain uses TRBV5-1 with TRBJ1-4; D might be TRBD1 (5 bases). Germline CDR1 is SGHRS and CDR2 is YFSETQ. V was trimmed by 4 bases and J by 0 bases, leaving 10 bases between them. The CDR3 consists of 15 residues.

This clone was seen more than once but under ten times. Here the CDR3 DNA reads TGTGCCAGCAGTGCTGTGACAGGGCGGCAGCCCCAGCATTTT. Translating it yields CASSAVTGRQPQHF. The chain carries TRBV2 and TRBJ1-5, with 7 nucleotides matching TRBD1. This CDR3 has 14 residues. CDR1 and CDR2 (germline): SNHLY, FYNNEI. V dropped 4 bases and J dropped 7; count of bases not matched to a gene: 7.

This sequence joins TRBV19 and TRBJ1-5; D is unclear. Germline CDR1 reads LNHDA; CDR2 reads SQIVND (reference sequence). This CDR3 region has 17 residues. Deletions cut 1 base from V and 2 bases from J, with 15 bases between. CDR3 sequence (DNA): TGTGCCAGTAGTATAGTGACCAGTACGAGGGGCAATCAGCCCCAGCATTTT. The encoded protein is CASSIVTSTRGNQPQHF.

This chain links TRBV7-2 with TRBJ1-5; a weak D match, TRBD1 (6 bases). The CDR3 totals 13 residues. Trimming cost V 6 bases and J 3 bases, with 9 bases left between them. Germline V CDR1 and CDR2: SGHTA, FQGNSA. The CDR3 DNA is TGTGCCAGCAGTCGGACAGACAATCAGCCCCAGCATTTT. Amino acids: CASSRTDNQPQHF.

The rearrangement uses TRBV5-1 and TRBJ2-3; no reliable D call. The CDR3 contains 12 residues. Deletions cut 2 bases from V and 5 bases from J, with 6 bases between. Germline V gene sequence: CDR1 SGHRS, CDR2 YFSETQ. Written as DNA, the CDR3 is TGCGCCAGCAGCTTCTCGAGAGATACGCAGTATTTT. Translation gives CASSFSRDTQYF.

The chain is built from TRBV6-4 and TRBJ1-1; possible D gene TRBD1, 6 bases. V lost 4 bases and J lost 5, with 14 bases in between. CDR1 is MRHNA, CDR2 SNTAGT, per germline. This CDR3 has 14 amino acids. The CDR3 is CASSVSGGMTEAFF. CDR3 in DNA: TGTGCCAGCAGTGTTTCTGGGGGCATGACTGAAGCTTTCTTT.

V gene TRBV18 combines with J gene TRBJ1-1, with TRBD1 as a possible D gene (5 bases). The length of the CDR3 is 16 residues. Per the germline V gene, CDR1 is KGHSH and CDR2 is LQKENI. The ends were cut back, 1 base at V and 0 bases at J, with 12 bases in the middle. CDR3 bases: TGTGCCAGCTCACCACAGGGGATGGGGATGAACACTGAAGCTTTCTTT. It encodes CASSPQGMGMNTEAFF.

This chain uses TRBV2 with TRBJ1-3, with D perhaps matching TRBD1 (6 bases). Per germline, CDR1 SNHLY and CDR2 FYNNEI. The CDR3 is made up of 16 amino acids. Trimming took 9 bases from V and 0 from J, leaving 18 bases between them. The CDR3 bases are TGTGCCAGTGCCCCCAGACAGGCCCACTCTGGAAACACCATATATTTT. The encoded protein is CASAPRQAHSGNTIYF.

The rearrangement joins TRBV5-6 to TRBJ1-3, with no clear D. Germline V gene sequence: CDR1 SGHDT, CDR2 YYEEEE. Trimming cost V 0 bases and J 0 bases, with 10 bases left between them. The CDR3 consists of 16 residues. The CDR3 reads CASSLVPETSGNTIYF. CDR3 nucleotides: TGTGCCAGCAGCTTGGTACCAGAAACCTCTGGAAACACCATATATTTT.

The rearrangement joins TRBV7-9 to TRBJ1-4; D perhaps matches TRBD1 (5 bases). The CDR3 covers 15 residues. The V and J ends lost 2 bases and 7 bases respectively, with 14 bases between them. CDR1 is SEHNR and CDR2 is FQNEAQ in the germline V gene (reference sequence). This CDR3 is CASSLRRGEAEKLFF. The CDR3, as DNA: TGTGCCAGCAGCTTAAGACGGGGGGAGGCTGAAAAACTGTTTTTT.

This clone has a single count. Other DNA variants within this sample encode the same CDR3. The chain is built from TRBV5-1 and TRBJ2-3; 10 nucleotides match TRBD1. Germline V lookup: CDR1 SGHRS, CDR2 YFSETQ. Germline trimming cut 4 bases from V and 0 bases from J; bases unmatched to any gene: 8. The CDR3 consists of 17 residues. This chain's CDR3 is CASSAGTGASSTDTQYF. Here the CDR3 DNA reads TGCGCCAGCAGCGCCGGGACAGGGGCGTCTAGCACAGATACGCAGTATTTT.

This rearrangement joins TRBV30 to TRBJ1-3; a weak D match, TRBD1 (5 bases). The CDR3 spans 14 residues. The V gene lost 4 bases and the J gene lost 2 bases, with 12 bases spanning the gap. CDR1 is GTSNPN, CDR2 SVGIG, per germline (reference sequence). CDR3 nucleotides: TGTGCCTGGATTGCGGGGCGGGCTGGAAACACCATATATTTT. Residues: CAWIAGRAGNTIYF.

V usage is TRBV18 and J usage is TRBJ2-1; 7 nucleotides line up with TRBD1. The germline CDR1 and CDR2 sequences are KGHSH and LQKENI. The CDR3 runs 14 residues. The V and J ends lost 9 bases and 6 bases, in that order; junction bases with no gene match: 11. The CDR3 DNA reads TGTGCCAGTGTACCGGGACAGAGGACCAATGAGCAGTTCTTC. Translation: CASVPGQRTNEQFF.

V usage is TRBV29-1 and J usage is TRBJ2-2, with D maybe TRBD1 (5 bases). Germline CDR1 is SQVTM and CDR2 is ANQGSEA. V was pared by 3 bases and J by 1 base, with 6 bases between. The length of the CDR3 is 13 residues. CDR3 in amino acids: CSVDRENTGELFF. CDR3 bases: TGCAGCGTTGACAGGGAGAACACCGGGGAGCTGTTTTTT.

The chain carries TRBV5-4 and TRBJ1-2; 8 bases line up with TRBD1. CDR1 and CDR2 (germline): SGHNT, YYREEE (reference sequence). This CDR3 comprises 15 residues. The J segment lost 7 bases and the V segment lost 2 bases, leaving 10 bases of the junction unmatched. This chain's CDR3 is CASSFSGRGLLGYTF. In DNA form, the CDR3 reads TGTGCCAGCAGCTTTTCAGGCAGGGGGCTCCTTGGCTACACCTTC.

The V and J genes are TRBV2 and TRBJ2-7; 9 bases fit TRBD1. The length of the CDR3 is 14 residues. Germline V gene lookup returns CDR1 SNHLY and CDR2 FYNNEI. V dropped 3 bases and J dropped 6; count of bases not matched to a gene: 6. The CDR3 reads CASSEMTGGREQYF. CDR3 bases: TGTGCCAGCAGTGAGATGACAGGGGGACGCGAGCAGTACTTC.

This rearrangement joins TRBV4-3 to TRBJ2-5; 7 nucleotides align to TRBD2. The CDR3 consists of 15 residues. The V gene end was trimmed by 1 base and the J gene end by 1 base; junction bases not matched to a gene: 3. Germline V gene sequence: CDR1 LGHNA, CDR2 YSLEER. The CDR3 sequence is CASSQGGSPQETQYF. In DNA form, the CDR3 reads TGCGCCAGCAGCCAAGGCGGGAGCCCCCAAGAGACCCAGTACTTC.